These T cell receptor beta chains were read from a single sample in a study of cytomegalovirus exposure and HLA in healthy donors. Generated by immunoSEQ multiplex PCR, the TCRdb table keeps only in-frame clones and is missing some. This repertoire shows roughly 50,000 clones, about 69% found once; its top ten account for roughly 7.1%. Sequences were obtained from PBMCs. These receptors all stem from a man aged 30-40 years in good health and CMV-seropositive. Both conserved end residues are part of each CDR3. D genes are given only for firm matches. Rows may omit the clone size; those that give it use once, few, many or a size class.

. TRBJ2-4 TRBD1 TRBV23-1 TGCGCCAGCAGTCGGGACAGGGGTCAACGGACGCTAGCCAAAAACATTCAGTACTTC CASSRDRGQRTLAKNIQYF
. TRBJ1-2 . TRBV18 TGTGCCAGCTCACCTGGAGAGGGGGCTAACTATGGCTACACCTTC CASSPGEGANYGYTF
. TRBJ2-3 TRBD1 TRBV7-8 TGTGCCAGCAGCTCCCCCGCCGACAGGGGATTTGATACGCAGTATTTT CASSSPADRGFDTQYF
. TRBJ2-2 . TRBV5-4 TGTGCCAGCAGCAACGGTGTTTCCGGCACCGGGGAGCTGTTTTTT CASSNGVSGTGELFF
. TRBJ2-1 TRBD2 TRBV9 TGTGCCAGCAGCGTACTAGCGGGGGGTAATGAGCAGTTCTTC CASSVLAGGNEQFF
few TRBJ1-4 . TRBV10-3 TGTGCCATCAGTGAGACTATTCAGCAGGGGAGGGGAAAACTGTTTTTT CAISETIQQGRGKLFF
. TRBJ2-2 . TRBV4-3 TGCGCCAGCAGCCAGGGCCTCACGTCCGGGGGTCCGGGGGAGCTGTTTTTT CASSQGLTSGGPGELFF
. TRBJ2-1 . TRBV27 TGTGCCAGCAGTTCAAACAGGGTCGAGTTCTTC CASSSNRVEFF
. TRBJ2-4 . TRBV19 TGTGCCAGTAGTATAGGCGGCAAATTAGCCAAAAACATTCAGTACTTC CASSIGGKLAKNIQYF
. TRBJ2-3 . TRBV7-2 TGTGCCAGCAGGAGAGGAGTACTCACAGATACGCAGTATTTT CASRRGVLTDTQYF
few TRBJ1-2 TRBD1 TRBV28 TGTGCCAGCAGTTTATCACAGGGGTTATATGGCTACACCTTC CASSLSQGLYGYTF
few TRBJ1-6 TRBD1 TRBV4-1 TGCGCCAGCAGCCAACTAGCCCCGGGACAGGGAAACTATAATTCACCCCTCCACTTT CASSQLAPGQGNYNSPLHF
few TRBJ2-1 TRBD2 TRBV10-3 TGTGCCATCAGTGAGATAGGCGGGGGGGCCGGGGAGCAGTTCTTC CAISEIGGGAGEQFF
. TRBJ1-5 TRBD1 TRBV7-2 TGTGCCAGCAGCTCACTTACAGGGGTTCAGCCCCAGCATTTT CASSSLTGVQPQHF
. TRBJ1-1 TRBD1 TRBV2 TGTGCCAGCAGTGAAGACCGGACAGGGATCATCTTT CASSEDRTGIIF
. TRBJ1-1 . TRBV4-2 TGTGCCAGCAGTTCCCGGTCGGGGTTGAACACTGAAGCTTTCTTT CASSSRSGLNTEAFF
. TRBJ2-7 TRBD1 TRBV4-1 TGCGCCAGCAGCCCTAGGGACAGGGGGAACGAGCAGTACTTC CASSPRDRGNEQYF
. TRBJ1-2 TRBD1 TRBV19 TGTGCCAGTAGGACAGCAACAGGGGAAGGCTATGGCTACACCTTC CASRTATGEGYGYTF
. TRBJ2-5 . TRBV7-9 TGTGCCAGCAGCTTAGTTCTAGAGACCCAGTACTTC CASSLVLETQYF
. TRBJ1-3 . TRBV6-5 TGTGCCAGCAGTTACCTGCAGGGATCTGGAAACACCATATATTTT CASSYLQGSGNTIYF
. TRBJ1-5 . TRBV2 TGTGCCAGCAGTGAACGGAGATCCCTATATAGCAATCAGCCCCAGCATTTT CASSERRSLYSNQPQHF
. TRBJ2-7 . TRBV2 TGTGCCAGCAGGGTCAGGGAAACGTACTTC CASRVRETYF
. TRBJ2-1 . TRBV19 TGTGCCAGTAGGACGGGGGTCGGCGGCAATGAGCAGTTCTTC CASRTGVGGNEQFF
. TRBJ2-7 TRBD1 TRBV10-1 TGCGCCAGCAGTGAGTCACAGACAGGGGAGCTTCGTTCGGACGAGCAGTACTTC CASSESQTGELRSDEQYF
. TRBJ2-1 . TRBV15 TGTGCCACCAGCAGGGGAGCCGGGGTCTCGTCGTACAATGAGCAGTTCTTC CATSRGAGVSSYNEQFF
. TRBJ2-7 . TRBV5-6 TGTGCCAGCAGCTTTGTTTCAGGGGCAATCTCCTACGAGCAGTACTTC CASSFVSGAISYEQYF
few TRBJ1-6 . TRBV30 TGTGCCTCCTCGGAGGCAGATACTTCACCCCTCCACTTT CASSEADTSPLHF
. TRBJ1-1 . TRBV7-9 TGTTCCAGCAGCTTAGGCTGGGGGGGGACGACTGAAGCTTTCTTT CSSSLGWGGTTEAFF
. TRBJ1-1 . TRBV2 TGTGCCAGCACCGAACAGGGTGGGGCTGAAGCTTTCTTT CASTEQGGAEAFF
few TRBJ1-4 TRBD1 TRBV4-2 TGTGCCAGCAGCCAACTCGACAGGGAAACGAATGAAAAACTGTTTTTT CASSQLDRETNEKLFF
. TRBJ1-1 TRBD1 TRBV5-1 TGCGCCAGCAGCTTGGCTATATTGGACAGGGCCACTGAAGCTTTCTTT CASSLAILDRATEAFF
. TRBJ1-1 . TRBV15 TGTGCCACCAGCAGAGAGCGGACACTCGAAGCTTTCTTT CATSRERTLEAFF
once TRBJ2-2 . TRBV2 TGTGCCAGCAGTGAATTGAGGACAGCGAACACCGGGGAGCTGTTTTTT CASSELRTANTGELFF
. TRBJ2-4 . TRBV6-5 TGTGCCAGCAGCCAAACAGGCAGAGCCAAAAACATTCAGTACTTC CASSQTGRAKNIQYF
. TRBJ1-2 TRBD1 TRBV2 TGTGCCAGCCCGTGGGGGACAGGGGCCTCGCCGAGCTATGGCTACACCTTC CASPWGTGASPSYGYTF
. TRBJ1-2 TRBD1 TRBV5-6 TGTGCCAGCCCACCGAGGGACAGCAACTATGGCTACACCTTC CASPPRDSNYGYTF
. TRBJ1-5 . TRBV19 TGTGCCAGTAGTATCGGGGTTAGTCAGCCCCAGCATTTT CASSIGVSQPQHF
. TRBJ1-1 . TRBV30 TGTGCCTGGAATCTAAATGTTAGGGGCACTGAAGCTTTCTTT CAWNLNVRGTEAFF
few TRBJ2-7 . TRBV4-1 TGCGCCAGCAGCCAAGGTGGCGGAGGCGGGCAGTACTTC CASSQGGGGGQYF
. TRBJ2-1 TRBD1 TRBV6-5 TGTGCCAGCAGTTACTCTGGACAGGGGAACAATGAGCAGTTCTTC CASSYSGQGNNEQFF
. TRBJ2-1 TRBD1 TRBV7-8 TGTGCCAGCAGCTTAGCCGACAGGGCCCTTCAGTTCTTC CASSLADRALQFF
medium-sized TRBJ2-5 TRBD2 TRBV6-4 TGTGCCAGCAGTGAGACTAGCGGGGGGCAAGAGACCCAGTACTTC CASSETSGGQETQYF
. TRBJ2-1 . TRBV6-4 TGTGCCAGCAGTGACGGGTTCGGGGAGCAGTTCTTC CASSDGFGEQFF
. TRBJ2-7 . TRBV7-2 TGTGCCAGCAGCTTAGGCTACAGGGCCTACGAGCAGTACTTC CASSLGYRAYEQYF